This T cell receptor beta chain came from a study of T-cell memory formation after mild COVID-19. The study, taken as a whole, reports: Pre-infection memory already had some responding clones, implying cross-reactive memory joined.

The CDR3 has 14 amino acids. Between the trimmed V and J ends, which lost 3 bases and 7 bases, there was a span of 14 bases. Germline V CDR1 and CDR2: SEHNR, FQNEAQ (reference sequence). Each CDR3 protein gets one entry after TCRdb re-called the 5' RACE reads with MiXCR. The table has 180,000 or so distinct CDR3 sequences, approximately 10% seen once. This clonotype occurred many times. Its antigen is as yet unknown. The specimen was PBMCs or a T cell subset sorted from them (not recorded which). The clonotype originates from a man younger than 30 who had mild COVID-19 (a few samples of this study predate the infection). Cell type and time point are not known. V gene TRBV7-9 combines with J gene TRBJ2-3, with D hard to call. DNA of the CDR3: TGTGCCAGCAGCTTTTCGACAAGAGCCAATACGCAGTATTTT. It translates to CASSFSTRANTQYF.